These 11 T cell receptor beta chains share one sample of origin, sequenced in a study of spatial heterogeneity in lung cancer. Time point described: blood at routine non-recurrence follow-up after resection. Extraction of whole RNA from tumor, nontumor lung or frozen PBMC preceded unsorted sequencing. TCRdb independently ran MiXCR on the 5' RACE reads; one entry per CDR3 protein. The sample shows 25,000 or so distinct CDR3 sequences, about 5.6% of them seen only once. This specimen consisted of PBMCs, obtained at follow-up. These receptors originate from a male donor with early-stage non-small cell lung cancer.

This clonotype showed up just a few times. The chain is built from TRBV6-5 and TRBJ1-4, with 9 nucleotides matching TRBD1. Germline values: CDR1 MNHEY, CDR2 SVGAGI. V trimming: 6 bases; J trimming: 8 bases; junction bases outside the gene matches: 7. This CDR3 comprises 14 residues. The CDR3 reads CASSFTGGDEKLFF. The CDR3 coding sequence is TGTGCCAGCAGCTTTACAGGGGGCGACGAAAAACTGTTTTTT.

A few counts support this clonotype. The rearrangement joins TRBV2 to TRBJ2-1; TRBD1 might be the D (6 bases). Trimming stripped 10 bases from V and 8 bases from J, with 24 bases between. Germline V gene data show CDR1 as SNHLY and CDR2 as FYNNEI. The length of the CDR3 is 15 residues. The CDR3, as DNA: TGTGCCACCCCTGGAGGAGTCAGGGGAAGGGATGAGCAGTTCTTC. Encoded protein: CATPGGVRGRDEQFF. Based on the CDR3 plus reference TRBV2 and TRBJ2-1, the full variable domain is EPEVTQTPSHQVTQMGQEVILRCVPISNHLYFYWYRQILGQKVEFLVSFYNNEISEKSEIFDDQFSVERPDGSNFTLKIRSTKLEDSAMYFCATPGGVRGRDEQFFGPGTRLTVL.

At least ten counts were recorded for this clonotype. The V call is TRBV6-5, the J call TRBJ2-1; maybe TRBD2 (5 bases). The CDR3 is 16 amino acids. V was clipped by 2 bases and J by 0 bases, with 11 bases between them. CDR1 MNHEY and CDR2 SVGAGI come from the germline V gene. The CDR3 here is CASSYVVGSSYNEQFF. CDR3 sequence (DNA): TGTGCCAGCAGTTACGTGGTGGGGAGCTCCTACAATGAGCAGTTCTTC.

This clonotype came up many times. The rearrangement joins TRBV20-1 to TRBJ2-7; D possibly corresponds to TRBD1 (5 bases). V lost 7 bases to trimming and J lost 2 bases, with 9 bases between them. CDR1 is DFQATT, CDR2 SNEGSKA, per germline (reference sequence). The CDR3 covers 11 residues. CDR3 DNA sequence: TGCAGTGTTGCAGGGCCCTACGAGCAGTACTTC. This codes for CSVAGPYEQYF.

This clonotype was seen many times. The chain combines TRBV12-5 with TRBJ1-2; no clear D gene. Germline V gene data show CDR1 as LGHNT and CDR2 as FRNRAP. The CDR3 loop spans 12 amino acids. With 1 base removed from V and 8 bases from J, the gap between germline ends came to 8 bases. The CDR3 DNA is TGTGCTAGTGGTTTGGCCCCGGGAGGCTACACCTTC. It is translated as CASGLAPGGYTF.

This clonotype is termed medium-sized. The J gene is TRBJ1-4, the V gene TRBV5-1; D call uncertain. V was cut by 4 bases and J by 0 bases, with 10 bases left in between. Per germline, CDR1 SGHRS and CDR2 YFSETQ. The CDR3 consists of 15 residues. CDR3 loop: CASSAGSSTNEKLFF. The CDR3 nucleotides read TGCGCCAGCAGCGCGGGATCCTCAACTAATGAAAAACTGTTTTTT.

V and J are TRBV7-9 and TRBJ1-3, with 8 bases fitting TRBD1. The V and J ends lost 5 bases and 4 bases, in that order; junction bases with no gene match: 4. Looked up from germline, CDR1 is SEHNR and CDR2 is FQNEAQ (reference sequence). The CDR3 has 14 amino acids. CDR3 DNA: TGTGCCAGCAGCGACAGGGGAGGCGGAAACACCATATATTTT. It codes for CASSDRGGGNTIYF.

The chain recombines TRBV7-9 with TRBJ2-1; D gene unclear. Germline CDR1 and CDR2: SEHNR and FQNEAQ (reference sequence). There are 10 residues in the CDR3. Trimming shortened V by 1 base and J by 9 bases, and 1 base separated the two germline ends. DNA for the CDR3: TGTGCCAGCAGCTTAGGTGAGCAGTTCTTC. Its translation is CASSLGEQFF.

The chain joins TRBV27 to TRBJ2-7, with TRBD1 matching over 8 bases. The CDR3 spans 16 residues. The ends lost 6 bases at V and 3 bases at J; junction bases unmatched: 13. Germline V gene data show CDR1 as MNHEY and CDR2 as SMNVEV (reference sequence). The CDR3 here is CASSDGTGPLIYEQYF. CDR3 nucleotide sequence: TGTGCCAGCAGCGACGGGACAGGCCCCCTCATCTACGAGCAGTACTTC.

The chain recombines TRBV3-1 with TRBJ2-4; 12 bases map to TRBD2. Trimming took 0 bases from V and 7 from J; bases not matched to a gene: 10. The CDR3 length is 18 residues. CDR1 and CDR2 from the germline V gene are LGHDT and YNNKEL (reference sequence). CDR3 amino acids: CASSQDLLVTSGRNIQYF. In DNA form, the CDR3 reads TGTGCCAGCAGCCAAGATCTGTTAGTTACTAGCGGGAGGAACATTCAGTACTTC.

The rearrangement joins TRBV7-9 to TRBJ1-3; no clear D gene. Looked up from germline, CDR1 is SEHNR and CDR2 is FQNEAQ (reference sequence). With 2 bases removed from V and 4 bases from J, the gap between germline ends came to 9 bases. This CDR3 is built from 14 residues. CDR3 in amino acids: CASSLTGEGNTIYF. For the CDR3, the DNA is TGTGCCAGCAGCTTAACGGGAGAAGGAAACACCATATATTTT.